The 7 T cell receptor beta chains listed next were all sequenced from one sample in a study of T cell repertoires in cytomegalovirus infection. TCRdb re-called the reads through MiXCR, storing one row per CDR3 protein. In the table there are about 830,000 distinct CDR3 sequences, approximately 32% of which are singletons. Antigens for these TCRs are unknown. This specimen consisted of cultured CD8+ T cells from PBMCs, obtained from culture after CMV antigen stimulation. Receptors originate from a human donor in good health (CMV status not recorded). Some clones in this sample may be carry-over from other donors' samples.

This clonotype showed up just a few times. V gene TRBV7-4 combines with J gene TRBJ2-7; D gene ambiguous. The CDR3 has 14 amino acids. V dropped 1 base and J dropped 2 bases, with 9 bases sitting between them. The germline V gene has CDR1 SGHVT and CDR2 SQSDAQ. CDR3 residues: CASSLESSPYEQYF. CDR3 bases: TGTGCCAGCAGCTTAGAGTCCAGCCCCTACGAGCAGTACTTC.

V is TRBV6-2 or TRBV6-3 and J is TRBJ1-2, with TRBD1 as a possible D gene (6 bases). The CDR3 is 15 amino acids. Trimming took 0 bases from V and 4 from J, leaving 12 bases between them. Germline CDR1 and CDR2: MNHEY and SVGEGT. CDR3 residues: CASSYSGRGLYGYTF. The CDR3 coding sequence is TGTGCCAGCAGTTACTCCGGCAGGGGACTCTATGGCTACACCTTC.

There are a few counts of this clonotype. This chain connects TRBV4-1 to TRBJ1-5; weak D call: TRBD1 (6 bases). Germline loops: CDR1 MGHRA, CDR2 YSYEKL. CDR3 size: 16 residues. The V end lost 4 bases, the J end lost 5 bases, and 18 bases lay between the germline ends. CDR3 region: CASSRIYQGYDQPQHF. In DNA form, the CDR3 reads TGCGCCAGCAGCCGGATTTATCAGGGGTACGATCAGCCCCAGCATTTT.

In its sample, this clonotype was seen a few times. J is TRBJ1-4 and V is TRBV27; TRBD1 agrees at 9 bases. Germline V gene lookup returns CDR1 MNHEY and CDR2 SMNVEV (reference sequence). The V segment lost 5 bases and the J segment 4 bases; nucleotides outside the gene matches: 2. This CDR3 spans 14 amino acids. This CDR3 reads CASSGQGINEKLFF. CDR3 nucleotide sequence: TGTGCCAGCAGTGGACAGGGGATTAATGAAAAACTGTTTTTT.

This clonotype showed up just a few times. V is TRBV7-6 and J is TRBJ2-5, with 8 nucleotides matching TRBD2. Germline V gives CDR1 SGHVS, CDR2 FNYEAQ. V was clipped by 5 bases and J by 5 bases; unmatched bases: 7. There are 14 residues in the CDR3. The CDR3: CASSPGGGLETQYF. The CDR3 coding sequence is TGTGCCAGCAGCCCCGGGGGGGGCCTTGAGACCCAGTACTTC.

Note on this clonotype: A much larger clone lies a single base off, so this may be a read error. The chain combines TRBV7-6 with TRBJ1-3, with a tentative D call TRBD1 (5 bases). This CDR3 spans 15 amino acids. Germline assignment: CDR1 SGHVS and CDR2 FNYEAQ. The DNA for the CDR3 is TGTGCTACTCAACTTAGTCGGGGACTCGGAAACACCATATATTTT. Translated, it gives CATQLSRGLGNTIYF.

Here the CDR3 reads CASSREASPSYEQYF. CDR3 in DNA: TGTGCCAGCTCCAGGGAGGCGTCTCCCTCCTACGAGCAGTACTTC. The chain links TRBV27 to TRBJ2-7, with TRBD2 as a possible D gene (6 bases). V was shortened by 8 bases and J by 0 bases, with 17 bases between the two germline ends. The germline V gene has CDR1 MNHEY and CDR2 SMNVEV (reference sequence). The CDR3 is made up of 15 amino acids.